The 10 T cell receptor beta chains given below trace back to one sample, sequenced in a study of beta chain features in type 1 diabetes. Reverse transcription of all isolated RNA meant that expressed TCRB transcripts were sequenced. The table came from immunoSEQ multiplex PCR; TCRdb's copy has only in-frame clones and leaves some out. The sample has under 20,000 clones, less than 50% seen once. The specimen was stem cell memory CD4+ T cells from blood. These receptors were taken from a woman aged 40 to 50 in good health.

The chain has TRBV5-1 and TRBJ2-5; D may be TRBD2 (5 bases). CDR3 size: 13 residues. V was cut by 6 bases and J by 7 bases, with 16 bases left in between. Per the germline V gene, CDR1 is SGHRS and CDR2 is YFSETQ. CDR3 amino acids: CASNLEASGTQYF. In nucleotides, the CDR3 is TGCGCCAGCAACCTGGAGGCCTCGGGGACCCAGTACTTC.

In its sample, this clone was seen a few times. V and J are TRBV7-8 and TRBJ2-3; perhaps TRBD1 as D (6 bases). This CDR3 comprises 15 residues. Deletions cut 2 bases from V and 2 bases from J, with 11 bases between. The germline CDR1 and CDR2 sequences are SGHVS and FQNEAQ. DNA for the CDR3: TGTGCCAGCAGCTTATTCCCAGGGGTCACAGATACGCAGTATTTT. Its protein is CASSLFPGVTDTQYF. Using reference TRBV7-8 and TRBJ2-3 for the parts outside the CDR3, the full variable domain is GAGVSQSPRYKVAKRGQDVALRCDPISGHVSLFWYQQALGQGPEFLTYFQNEAQLDKSGLPSDRFFAERPEGSVSTLKIQRTQQEDSAVYLCASSLFPGVTDTQYFGPGTRLTVL.

This clone was recorded a few times. The chain recombines TRBV5-1 with TRBJ2-3; 8 positions match TRBD2. CDR3 length equals 16 residues. Germline V gene sequence: CDR1 SGHRS, CDR2 YFSETQ. The V gene end was trimmed by 0 bases and the J gene end by 0 bases; junction bases not matched to a gene: 3. The CDR3 DNA reads TGCGCCAGCAGCTTGGCGGCTAGCGGGAGCACAGATACGCAGTATTTT. Its protein is CASSLAASGSTDTQYF.

This sequence joins TRBV19 and TRBJ2-1; 13 positions match TRBD2. The V and J ends lost 3 bases and 9 bases, in that order; junction bases with no gene match: 8. The germline CDR1 and CDR2 sequences are LNHDA and SQIVND (reference sequence). This CDR3 contains 16 residues. CDR3 residues: CASSMGGTSGVGEQFF. DNA of the CDR3: TGTGCCAGTAGTATGGGAGGGACTAGCGGGGTCGGTGAGCAGTTCTTC.

A few counts support this clone. J is TRBJ2-5 and V is TRBV5-1; D unclear. The length of the CDR3 is 14 residues. Germline CDR1 is SGHRS and CDR2 is YFSETQ. V lost 0 bases, J lost 1 base, and 7 bases lay in between. The CDR3 coding sequence is TGCGCCAGCAGCTTGGCCCAAGCCCAAGAGACCCAGTACTTC. Amino acids: CASSLAQAQETQYF. Full variable domain (missing parts from reference TRBV5-1 and TRBJ2-5): KAGVTQTPRYLIKTRGQQVTLSCSPISGHRSVSWYQQTPGQGLQFLFEYFSETQRNKGNFPGRFSGRQFSNSRSEMNVSTLELGDSALYLCASSLAQAQETQYFGPGTRLLVL.

This clone is a singleton in its sample. Here the CDR3 reads CASSFLDRDQETQYF. The CDR3 DNA reads TGTGCCAGCAGCTTTCTGGACAGAGACCAAGAGACCCAGTACTTC. This chain links TRBV13 with TRBJ2-5, with D tentatively TRBD1 (6 bases). The CDR3 loop spans 15 amino acids. Trimming cost V 3 bases and J 0 bases, with 11 bases left between them. Germline-derived CDR1 and CDR2 are PRHDT and FYEKMQ (reference sequence).

A few counts support this clone. The chain combines TRBV7-9 with TRBJ2-7, with TRBD1 identical over 11 bases. V lost 1 base to trimming and J lost 7 bases; unmatched junction nucleotides: 3. CDR3 size: 14 residues. Germline V lookup: CDR1 SEHNR, CDR2 FQNEAQ (reference sequence). CDR3 in amino acids: CASSLGTGGFEQYF. The CDR3 DNA sequence: TGTGCCAGCAGCTTAGGGACAGGGGGCTTTGAGCAGTACTTC.

CDR3 amino acids: CASSDWAGSTAVRYF. The CDR3 DNA reads as TGTGCCAGCAGTGACTGGGCAGGGTCAACGGCGGTGCGGTATTTT. This chain links TRBV6-4 with TRBJ2-3; D may be TRBD1 (5 bases). This CDR3 comprises 15 residues. The germline CDR1 and CDR2 sequences are MRHNA and SNTAGT. Trimming removed 1 base at V and 14 bases at J, with 22 bases between.

This clone was seen more than once but under ten times. The chain is built from TRBV5-5 and TRBJ2-1; D is possibly TRBD2 (6 bases). Germline loops: CDR1 SGHKS, CDR2 YYEKEE (reference sequence). The CDR3 runs 15 residues. V lost 4 bases to trimming and J lost 6 bases, with 17 bases between them. The CDR3, as DNA: TGTGCCAGCAGCCCAGAGGCTACCGGGGGCAATGAGCAGTTCTTC. This codes for CASSPEATGGNEQFF.

The chain combines TRBV6-1 with TRBJ1-2, with D maybe TRBD1 (5 bases). The CDR3 has 15 amino acids. Germline CDR1 reads MNHNS; CDR2 reads SASEGT. Trimming removed 0 bases from V and 3 bases from J, with 11 bases in between. CDR3 DNA sequence: TGTGCCAGCAGTGAAGCGGCGCAGGGCGACTATGGCTACACCTTC. Translating gives CASSEAAQGDYGYTF.